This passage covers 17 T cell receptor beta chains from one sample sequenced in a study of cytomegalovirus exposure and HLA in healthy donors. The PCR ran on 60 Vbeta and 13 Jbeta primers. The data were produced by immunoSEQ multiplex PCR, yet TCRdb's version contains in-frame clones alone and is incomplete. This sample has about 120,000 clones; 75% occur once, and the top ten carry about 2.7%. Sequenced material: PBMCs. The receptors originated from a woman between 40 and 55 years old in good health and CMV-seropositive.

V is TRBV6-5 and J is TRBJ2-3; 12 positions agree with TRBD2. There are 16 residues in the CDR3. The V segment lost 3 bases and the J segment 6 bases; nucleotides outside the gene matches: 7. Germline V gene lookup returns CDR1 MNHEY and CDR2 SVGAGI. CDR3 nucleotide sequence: TGTGCCAGCAGTTATCAGACTAGCGGGAGACGGGATACGCAGTATTTT. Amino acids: CASSYQTSGRRDTQYF.

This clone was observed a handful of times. The CDR3 coding sequence is TGTGCCAGCAGCTTCCGGACTAGCGGGCACTACGAGCAGTACTTC. This translates into CASSFRTSGHYEQYF. The chain combines TRBV7-6 with TRBJ2-5, with 11 bases matching TRBD2. The last part of the DNA fits TRBJ2-7 better; the J call may be wrong. Germline CDR1 is SGHVS and CDR2 is FNYEAQ. This CDR3 is built from 15 residues.

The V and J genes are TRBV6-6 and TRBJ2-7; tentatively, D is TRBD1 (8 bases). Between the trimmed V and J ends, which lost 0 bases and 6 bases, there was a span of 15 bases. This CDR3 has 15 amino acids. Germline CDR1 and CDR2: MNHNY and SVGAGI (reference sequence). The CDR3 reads CASSYSDRASGEQYF. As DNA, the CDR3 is TGTGCCAGCAGTTACTCGGACAGGGCTAGCGGCGAGCAGTACTTC.

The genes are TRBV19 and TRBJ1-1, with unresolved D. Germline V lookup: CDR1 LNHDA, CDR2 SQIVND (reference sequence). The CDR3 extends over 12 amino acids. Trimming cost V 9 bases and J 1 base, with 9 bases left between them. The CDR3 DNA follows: TGTGCCAGACTTATCAAGAACACTGAAGCTTTCTTT. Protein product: CARLIKNTEAFF.

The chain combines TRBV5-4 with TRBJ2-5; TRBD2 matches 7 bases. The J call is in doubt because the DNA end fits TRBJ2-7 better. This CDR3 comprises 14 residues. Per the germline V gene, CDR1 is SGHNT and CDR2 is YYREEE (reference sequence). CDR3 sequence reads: CASSLERGTGEQYF. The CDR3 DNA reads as TGTGCCAGCAGCCTGGAGCGGGGAACGGGCGAGCAGTACTTC.

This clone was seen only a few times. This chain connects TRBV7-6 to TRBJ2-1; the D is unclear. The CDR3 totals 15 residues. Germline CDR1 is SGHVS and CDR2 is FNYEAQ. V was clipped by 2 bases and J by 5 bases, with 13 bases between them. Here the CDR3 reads CASSLYAQEDNEQFF. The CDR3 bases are TGTGCCAGCAGCTTATATGCGCAAGAGGACAATGAGCAGTTCTTC.

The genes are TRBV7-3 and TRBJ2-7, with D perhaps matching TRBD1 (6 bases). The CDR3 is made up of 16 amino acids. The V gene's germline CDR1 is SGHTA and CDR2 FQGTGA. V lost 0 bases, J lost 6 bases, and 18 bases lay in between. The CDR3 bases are TGTGCCAGCAGCTTAACGGGGGCGGTTCCCCTACGCGAGCAGTACTTC. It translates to CASSLTGAVPLREQYF.

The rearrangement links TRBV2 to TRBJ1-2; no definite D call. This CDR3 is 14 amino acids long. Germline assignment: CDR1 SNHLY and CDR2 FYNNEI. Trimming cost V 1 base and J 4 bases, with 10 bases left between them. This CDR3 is CASSEGRRGYGYTF. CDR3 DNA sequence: TGTGCCAGCAGTGAAGGGAGACGGGGCTATGGCTACACCTTC.

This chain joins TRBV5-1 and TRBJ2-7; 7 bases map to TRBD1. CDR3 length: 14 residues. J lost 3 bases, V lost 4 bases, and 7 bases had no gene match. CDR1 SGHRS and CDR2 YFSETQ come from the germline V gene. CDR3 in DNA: TGCGCCAGCAGCCCCCGGGACAGCATCTACGAGCAGTACTTC. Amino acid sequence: CASSPRDSIYEQYF.

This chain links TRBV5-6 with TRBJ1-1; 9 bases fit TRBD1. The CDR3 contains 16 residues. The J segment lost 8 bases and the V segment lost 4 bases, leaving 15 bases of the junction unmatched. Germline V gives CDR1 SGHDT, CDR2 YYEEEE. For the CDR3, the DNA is TGTGCCAGCAGCGTATCCGGGACAGGGACGGGGCTCGAAGCTTTCTTT. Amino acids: CASSVSGTGTGLEAFF. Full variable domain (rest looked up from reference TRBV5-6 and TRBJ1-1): DAGVTQSPTHLIKTRGQQVTLRCSPKSGHDTVSWYQQALGQGPQFIFQYYEEEERQRGNFPDRFSGHQFPNYSSELNVNALLLGDSALYLCASSVSGTGTGLEAFFGQGTRLTVV.

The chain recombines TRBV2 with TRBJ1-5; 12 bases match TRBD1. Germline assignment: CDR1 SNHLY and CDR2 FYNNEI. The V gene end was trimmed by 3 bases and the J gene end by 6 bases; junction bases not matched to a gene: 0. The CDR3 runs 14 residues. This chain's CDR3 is CASSEGQGAQPQHF. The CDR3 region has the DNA TGTGCCAGCAGTGAGGGACAGGGGGCTCAGCCCCAGCATTTT.

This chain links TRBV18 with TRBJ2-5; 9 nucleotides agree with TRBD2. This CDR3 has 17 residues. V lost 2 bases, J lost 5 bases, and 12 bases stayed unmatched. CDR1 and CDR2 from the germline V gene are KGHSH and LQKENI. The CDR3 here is CASSPSLGLASPETQYF. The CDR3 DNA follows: TGTGCCAGCTCACCATCACTCGGACTAGCGAGTCCCGAGACCCAGTACTTC. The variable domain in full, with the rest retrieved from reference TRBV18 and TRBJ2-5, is NAGVMQNPRHLVRRRGQEARLRCSPMKGHSHVYWYRQLPEEGLKFMVYLQKENIIDESGMPKERFSAEFPKEGPSILRIQQVVRGDSAAYFCASSPSLGLASPETQYFGPGTRLLVL.

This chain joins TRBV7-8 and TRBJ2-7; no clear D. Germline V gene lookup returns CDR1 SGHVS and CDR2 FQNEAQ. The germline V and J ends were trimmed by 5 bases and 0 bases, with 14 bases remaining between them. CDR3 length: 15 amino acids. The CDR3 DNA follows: TGTGCCAGCAGCGCTGAGGAGCGTCTCTCCTACGAGCAGTACTTC. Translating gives CASSAEERLSYEQYF.

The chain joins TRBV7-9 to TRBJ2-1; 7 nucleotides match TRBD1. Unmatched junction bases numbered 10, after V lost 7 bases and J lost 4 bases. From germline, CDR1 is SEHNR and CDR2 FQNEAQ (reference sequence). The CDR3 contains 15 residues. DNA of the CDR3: TGTGCCAGCACCATACCGACAGGGACGTACAATGAGCAGTTCTTC. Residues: CASTIPTGTYNEQFF.

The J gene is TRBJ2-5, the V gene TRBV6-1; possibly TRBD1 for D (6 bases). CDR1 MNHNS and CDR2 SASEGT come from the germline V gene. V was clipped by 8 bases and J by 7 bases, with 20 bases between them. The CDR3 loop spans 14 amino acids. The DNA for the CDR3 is TGTGCCAGCCAGACAGGACACGAGAGTGGGACCCAGTACTTC. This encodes CASQTGHESGTQYF.

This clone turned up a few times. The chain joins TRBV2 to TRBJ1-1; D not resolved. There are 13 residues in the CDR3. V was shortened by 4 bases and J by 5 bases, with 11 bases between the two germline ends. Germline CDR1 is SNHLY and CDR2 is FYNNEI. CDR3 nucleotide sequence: TGTGCCAGCAGTGTAACAGAAACGACTGAAGCTTTCTTT. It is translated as CASSVTETTEAFF.

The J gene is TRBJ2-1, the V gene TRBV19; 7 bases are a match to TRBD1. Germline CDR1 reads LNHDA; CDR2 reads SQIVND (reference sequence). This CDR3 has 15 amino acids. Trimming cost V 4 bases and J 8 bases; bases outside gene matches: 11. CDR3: CASSTPGQTGDEQFF. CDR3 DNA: TGTGCCAGTAGTACCCCGGGACAGACAGGAGATGAGCAGTTCTTC.